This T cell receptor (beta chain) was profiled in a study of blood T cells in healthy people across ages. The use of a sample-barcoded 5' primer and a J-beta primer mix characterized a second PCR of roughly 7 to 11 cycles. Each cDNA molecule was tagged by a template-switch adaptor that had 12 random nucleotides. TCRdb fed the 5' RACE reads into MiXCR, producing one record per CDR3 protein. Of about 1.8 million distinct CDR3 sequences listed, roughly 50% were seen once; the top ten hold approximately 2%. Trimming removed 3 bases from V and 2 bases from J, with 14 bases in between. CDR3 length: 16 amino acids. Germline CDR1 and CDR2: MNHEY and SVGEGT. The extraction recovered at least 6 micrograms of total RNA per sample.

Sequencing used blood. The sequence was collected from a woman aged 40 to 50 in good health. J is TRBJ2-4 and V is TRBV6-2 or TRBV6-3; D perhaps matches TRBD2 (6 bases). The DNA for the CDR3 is TGTGCCAGCAGTTATAACCAAGGCGGGACCAAAAACATTCAGTACTTC. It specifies CASSYNQGGTKNIQYF.